Reported below is one T cell receptor (beta chain). Germline trimming cut 1 base from V and 5 bases from J; bases unmatched to any gene: 7. CDR3 size: 15 residues. The germline V gene has CDR1 KGHSH and CDR2 LQKENI. The sample belongs to a study of CD8 T cells in Susac syndrome. Healthy donors were controls matched for age and sex. TEMRA cells were FACS-enriched, and CD8+ and CD4+ T cells were isolated negatively. Reverse transcription used roughly 0.5 to 1 ug RNA and random hexamers. Via MiXCR, TCRdb re-called the immunoSEQ multiplex PCR reads, giving one row per CDR3 protein. The repertoire consists of about 110,000 distinct CDR3 sequences, with about 95% occurring once and the leading ten covering 0.096%.

Sequenced sample: CD4+ T cells from PBMCs. The chain is built from TRBV18 and TRBJ2-5; 7 bases are a match to TRBD1. This clonotype was obtained from a human donor in good health. The DNA for the CDR3 is TGTGCCAGCTCACCACTCACAGGGGTAGTGGAGACCCAGTACTTC. It yields the protein CASSPLTGVVETQYF.